These T cell receptor beta chains were read from a single sample in a study of blood T cells in healthy people across ages. TCRdb reprocessed the 5' RACE reads with MiXCR, giving one entry per CDR3 protein. The table shows roughly 570,000 distinct CDR3 sequences, with 25% to 30% occurring only once. Sequenced sample: blood. All receptors derive from a woman aged 70-85 years in good health. Both conserved end residues are part of each CDR3. A D gene is named only where the DNA matches it firmly. Rows give clone size only sometimes, using once, few, many, or a class for an expanded clone.

d_call j_call clone_size v_call cdr3_nt cdr3_aa
TRBD2 TRBJ2-7 few TRBV3-1 TGTGCCAGCAGCCAAGGAAGCGGAAGCGGGGGGGCCGGAGAGCAGTACTTC CASSQGSGSGGAGEQYF
TRBD1 TRBJ2-2 few TRBV12-5 TGTGCTAGTGGTTCTAAAAACAGGGGAAAAACCGGGGAGCTGTTTTTT CASGSKNRGKTGELFF
TRBD2 TRBJ2-7 . TRBV20-1 TGCAGTGCTAGACCCCTAGCGGGGGGTCCTTCCTACGAGCAGTACTTC CSARPLAGGPSYEQYF
TRBD2 TRBJ2-1 . TRBV20-1 TGCAGTGCGCAGAAACCTAGCGGCCATGAGCAGTTCTTC CSAQKPSGHEQFF
. TRBJ2-5 few TRBV20-1 TGCAGTGCTAGAAGCGGGCTCCAGGAGACCCAGTACTTC CSARSGLQETQYF
. TRBJ2-1 few TRBV5-6 TGTGCCAGCAGCTTGGGAAGTGTTTTTCACGAGCAGTTCTTC CASSLGSVFHEQFF
. TRBJ2-5 . TRBV9 TGTGCCAGCAGCCTCAGCGGGACAGGCCAAGAGACCCAGTACTTC CASSLSGTGQETQYF
. TRBJ2-2 few TRBV7-2 TGTGCCAGCAGCTTTATTGCGACTTACACCGGGGAGCTGTTTTTT CASSFIATYTGELFF
. TRBJ2-3 . TRBV5-1 TGCGCCAGCAGCTTGGCAGATCCTACCACAGATACGCAGTATTTT CASSLADPTTDTQYF
. TRBJ1-4 . TRBV29-1 TGCAGCGTCGTAGAGGGGACTAATGAAAAACTGTTTTTT CSVVEGTNEKLFF
. TRBJ1-2 few TRBV6-1 TGTGCCAGCAGTGAAGTGTACTATGGCTACACCTTC CASSEVYYGYTF
. TRBJ2-5 few TRBV5-5 TGTGCCAGCAGCTTGTCACAGATCCAAGAGACCCAGTACTTC CASSLSQIQETQYF
TRBD1 TRBJ1-3 few TRBV5-6 TGTGCCAGCAGCCAACAGGGGAGGCCCGGAGGAGTCGGAAACACCATATATTTT CASSQQGRPGGVGNTIYF
. TRBJ1-1 many TRBV6-2/TRBV6-3 TGTGCCACTTACGCACACCTGAACACTGAAGCTTTCTTT CATYAHLNTEAFF
TRBD2 TRBJ2-5 . TRBV12-3/TRBV12-4 TGTGCCAGCAGTATGCGGACTAGCGGGGGCGAGACCCAGTACTTC CASSMRTSGGETQYF
. TRBJ1-4 few TRBV3-1 TGTGCCAGCAGCCAAGTCAGTAGGGAACTGTTTTTT CASSQVSRELFF
TRBD1 TRBJ2-7 . TRBV6-5 TGTGCCAGCAGTTACAGGGGACAGGGCTCCTACGAGCAGTACTTC CASSYRGQGSYEQYF
. TRBJ2-5 . TRBV12-3/TRBV12-4 TGTGCCAGCAGCCTTAACGCCGGGGAGACCCAGTACTTC CASSLNAGETQYF
TRBD2 TRBJ2-1 few TRBV11-3 TGTGCCAGCAGCTTGTTAGGGAGGGCTGATGAGCAGTTCTTC CASSLLGRADEQFF
. TRBJ2-5 . TRBV21-1 TGTGCCAGCCTAGCACTGAAGACCCAGTACTTC CASLALKTQYF
. TRBJ2-5 . TRBV5-1 TGCGCCAGCAGCCGGGCTAGGGAAGAGACCCAGTACTTC CASSRAREETQYF
. TRBJ1-2 . TRBV5-1 TGCGCCAGCAGCCCCTATCCTAACTATGGCTACACCTTC CASSPYPNYGYTF
. TRBJ2-3 . TRBV29-1 TGCAGCGTTGTTGGGGGTACGCAGTATTTT CSVVGGTQYF
TRBD2 TRBJ2-3 . TRBV20-1 TGCAGTGCAAACACGGGGGGGCCGGGGGATACGCAGTATTTT CSANTGGPGDTQYF
. TRBJ2-1 . TRBV7-7 TGTGCCAGCAGCCCGAATGTCCTGGGGGGCTCCTACAATGAGCAGTTCTTC CASSPNVLGGSYNEQFF
TRBD2 TRBJ2-4 . TRBV7-2 TGTGCCAGCAGCTCAACTAGCGGGGTGAACATTCAGTACTTC CASSSTSGVNIQYF
TRBD2 TRBJ2-1 . TRBV20-1 TGCAGTGCGAGACTAGCGGGGGCCCTAGGGAATGAGCAGTTCTTC CSARLAGALGNEQFF
TRBD2 TRBJ2-7 . TRBV20-1 TGCAGTGCTAGAGATCCAGGCGGGGGTATCGACGAGCAGTACTTC CSARDPGGGIDEQYF
. TRBJ1-3 . TRBV7-2 TGTGCCAGCAGCTTATCTCCAGGGGACTTTGGAAACACCATATATTTT CASSLSPGDFGNTIYF
. TRBJ2-3 few TRBV2 TGTGCCAGCAGTGTGGAGGGAAGTCGGGGTACGCAGTATTTT CASSVEGSRGTQYF
. TRBJ2-5 few TRBV4-3 TGCGCCAGCAGCCAAGATTACCAGGGGTGGGAGACCCAGTACTTC CASSQDYQGWETQYF
. TRBJ2-1 . TRBV7-8 TGTGCCAGCAGCTTATTAGGGACGCCGTTGGGCAATGAGCAGTTCTTC CASSLLGTPLGNEQFF
. TRBJ2-6 . TRBV7-2 TGTGCCAGCAGCTTAAAGCTCTCTGGGGCCAACGTCCTGACTTTC CASSLKLSGANVLTF
TRBD1 TRBJ2-4 . TRBV4-3 TGCGCCAGCAGCCCGGTGGGGTGGGCGGACAGGGGGTTCGTAGCCAAAAACATTCAGTACTTC CASSPVGWADRGFVAKNIQYF
. TRBJ2-5 few TRBV20-1 TGCAGTGCTAGAGCTAGAGGAGGCGAGACCCAGTACTTC CSARARGGETQYF
. TRBJ1-5 . TRBV12-3/TRBV12-4 TGTGCCAGCAGCCTTATCTCTCGCCAGCCCCAGCATTTT CASSLISRQPQHF
TRBD1 TRBJ1-5 . TRBV7-2 TGTGCCAGCACCCAGACAGGGATCAATCAGCCCCAGCATTTT CASTQTGINQPQHF
TRBD2 TRBJ2-1 few TRBV20-1 TGCAGTGCGGCCACTAGCGGGGGGTCCGCCCTCAATGAGCAGTTCTTC CSAATSGGSALNEQFF
. TRBJ1-2 few TRBV30 TGTGCCTGGAGTTCCGGGAGCTATGGCTACACCTTC CAWSSGSYGYTF